The TCR beta chain under discussion was sequenced for a study of cytomegalovirus exposure and HLA in healthy donors. Overall study context: An early data release held some 85 million unique TCRs from HLA-typed donors. Broader study findings: The authors confirmed in vitro that a few CMV-associated chains were specific for CMV antigens. Researchers catalogued some 160 TCR beta chains as cytomegalovirus-associated.

Germline V gene data show CDR1 as GTSNPN and CDR2 as SVGIG (reference sequence). The CDR3 is made up of 14 amino acids. With 4 bases clipped from V and 8 bases from J, the junction kept 10 bases outside the gene matches. Concerning this clone itself: What it binds is not known.

This PCR relied on a set of 60 Vbeta primers and 13 Jbeta primers. Data came from immunoSEQ multiplex PCR; TCRdb stores just in-frame clones and leaves some out. The table lists roughly 100,000 clones, 70% to 80% of them singletons, with roughly 9.1% in the top ten. The chain recombines TRBV30 with TRBJ1-4; TRBD1 matches 7 bases. Sequencing input: PBMCs. The receptor was derived from a male donor in good health and CMV-seropositive. DNA for the CDR3: TGTGCCTGGACTAGTTTGGGGACAGTAGAAAAACTGTTTTTT. Translating it yields CAWTSLGTVEKLFF.